Listed here is a single TCR beta chain. The antigen remains undetermined. The data were produced by immunoSEQ multiplex PCR, yet TCRdb's version contains in-frame clones alone and is incomplete. The repertoire holds about 180,000 clones, with 85% to 90% as singletons. This entry is derived from a study of T cell responses to AZD1222 COVID-19 vaccine. Overall study results and limits: Reports indicate that nearly half of spike-specific TCRs are directed at unmutated variant regions.

V was pared by 0 bases and J by 7 bases, with 3 bases of the junction left unmatched. From germline, CDR1 is SGHNT and CDR2 YYREEE (reference sequence). CDR3 length: 15 amino acids. This specimen was peripheral blood, taken on day 0 of AZD1222 vaccination. The receptor was isolated from an adult in good health. The chain combines TRBV5-4 with TRBJ1-6, with 8 bases fitting TRBD1. This chain's CDR3 is CASSLGNRGNSPLHF. Here the CDR3 DNA reads TGTGCCAGCAGCTTGGGAAACAGGGGGAATTCACCCCTCCACTTT.